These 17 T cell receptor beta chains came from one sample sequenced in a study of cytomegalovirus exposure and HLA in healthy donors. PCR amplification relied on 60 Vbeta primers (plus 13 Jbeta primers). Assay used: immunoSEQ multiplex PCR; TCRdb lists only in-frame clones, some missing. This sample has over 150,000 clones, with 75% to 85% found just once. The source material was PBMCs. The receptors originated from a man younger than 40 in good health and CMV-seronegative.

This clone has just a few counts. CDR3 in amino acids: CASSVDPGTGVKNEQFF. The CDR3 nucleotides read TGTGCCAGCAGCGTAGATCCCGGGACAGGGGTCAAAAATGAGCAGTTCTTC. The chain combines TRBV9 with TRBJ2-1; 10 bases fit TRBD1. The trim removed 0 bases at V and 7 bases at J, leaving 10 bases unmatched. The CDR3 is 17 residues long. Looked up from germline, CDR1 is SGDLS and CDR2 is YYNGEE.

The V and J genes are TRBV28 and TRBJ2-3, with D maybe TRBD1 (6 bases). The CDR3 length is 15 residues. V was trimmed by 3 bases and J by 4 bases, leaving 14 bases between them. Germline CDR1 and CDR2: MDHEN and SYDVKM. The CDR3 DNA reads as TGTGCCAGCAGTTTTATCGGCAGGGGCGCAGATACGCAGTATTTT. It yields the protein CASSFIGRGADTQYF.

CDR3 nucleotides: TGTGCCATCAGGGCGGGACAGGGGGACACCGGGGAGCTGTTTTTT. Protein sequence: CAIRAGQGDTGELFF. V and J are TRBV10-3 and TRBJ2-2; 11 nucleotides agree with TRBD1. J was trimmed by 3 bases and V by 6 bases; bases with no gene match: 3. Germline CDR1 is ENHRY and CDR2 is SYGVKD. This CDR3 region has 15 residues.

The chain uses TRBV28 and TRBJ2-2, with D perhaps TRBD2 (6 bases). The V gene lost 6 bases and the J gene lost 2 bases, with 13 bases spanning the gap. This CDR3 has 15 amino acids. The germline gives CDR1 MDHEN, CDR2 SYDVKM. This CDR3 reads CASSGRDSNTGELFF. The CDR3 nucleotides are TGTGCCAGCAGCGGCCGGGACTCTAACACCGGGGAGCTGTTTTTT.

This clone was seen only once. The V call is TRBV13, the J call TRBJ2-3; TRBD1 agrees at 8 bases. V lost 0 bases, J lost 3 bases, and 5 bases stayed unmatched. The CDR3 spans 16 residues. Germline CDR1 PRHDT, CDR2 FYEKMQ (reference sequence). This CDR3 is CASSLGQGAVTDTQYF. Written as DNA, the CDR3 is TGTGCCAGCAGCTTAGGGCAGGGGGCAGTGACAGATACGCAGTATTTT.

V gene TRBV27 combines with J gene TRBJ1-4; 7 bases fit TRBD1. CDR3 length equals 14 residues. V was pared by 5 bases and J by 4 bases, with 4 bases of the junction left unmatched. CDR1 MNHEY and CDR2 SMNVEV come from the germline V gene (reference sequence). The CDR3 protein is CASSQGDSNEKLFF. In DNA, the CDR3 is TGTGCCAGCAGTCAAGGGGACAGTAATGAAAAACTGTTTTTT. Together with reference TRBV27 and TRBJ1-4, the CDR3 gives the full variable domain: EAQVTQNPRYLITVTGKKLTVTCSQNMNHEYMSWYRQDPGLGLRQIYYSMNVEVTDKGDVPEGYKVSRKEKRNFPLILESPSPNQTSLYFCASSQGDSNEKLFFGSGTQLSVL.

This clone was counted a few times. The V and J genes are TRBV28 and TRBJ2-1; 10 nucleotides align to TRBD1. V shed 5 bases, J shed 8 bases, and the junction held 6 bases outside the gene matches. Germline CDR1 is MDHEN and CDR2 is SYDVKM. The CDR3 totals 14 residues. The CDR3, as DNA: TGTGCCAGCAGTCGACAGGGGGCGCGCCATGAGCAGTTCTTC. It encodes CASSRQGARHEQFF. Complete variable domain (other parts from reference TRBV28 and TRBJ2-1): DVKVTQSSRYLVKRTGEKVFLECVQDMDHENMFWYRQDPGLGLRLIYFSYDVKMKEKGDIPEGYSVSREKKERFSLILESASTNQTSMYLCASSRQGARHEQFFGPGTRLTVL.

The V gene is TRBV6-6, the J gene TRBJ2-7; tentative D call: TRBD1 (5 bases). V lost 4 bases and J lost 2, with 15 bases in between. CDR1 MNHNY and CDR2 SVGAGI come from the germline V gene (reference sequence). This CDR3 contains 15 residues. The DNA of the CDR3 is TGTGCCAGCAGTTCGACAGAATTAAACACCTACGAGCAGTACTTC. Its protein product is CASSSTELNTYEQYF.

The CDR3 DNA follows: TGTGCCAGCAGCCCTATTTACAGACAAGAAAAGACCCAGTACTTC. This gives the protein CASSPIYRQEKTQYF. The chain carries TRBV5-5 and TRBJ2-5, with D uncertain. CDR3 size: 15 residues. V was cut by 4 bases and J by 6 bases, with 19 bases left in between. CDR1 SGHKS and CDR2 YYEKEE come from the germline V gene (reference sequence).

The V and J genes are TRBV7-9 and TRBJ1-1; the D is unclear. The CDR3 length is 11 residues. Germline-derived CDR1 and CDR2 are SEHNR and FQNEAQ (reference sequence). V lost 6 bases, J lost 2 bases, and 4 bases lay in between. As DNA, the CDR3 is TGTGCCAGCAGTAGCAACACTGAAGCTTTCTTT. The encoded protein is CASSSNTEAFF.

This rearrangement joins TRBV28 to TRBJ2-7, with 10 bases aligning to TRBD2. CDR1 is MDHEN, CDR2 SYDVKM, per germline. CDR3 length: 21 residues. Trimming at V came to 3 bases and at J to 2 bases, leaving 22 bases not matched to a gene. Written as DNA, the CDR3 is TGTGCCAGCAGTTTTTATGTAGCGGGGGGTTTTCTCGGTTCGGCCACCTACGAGCAGTACTTC. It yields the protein CASSFYVAGGFLGSATYEQYF.

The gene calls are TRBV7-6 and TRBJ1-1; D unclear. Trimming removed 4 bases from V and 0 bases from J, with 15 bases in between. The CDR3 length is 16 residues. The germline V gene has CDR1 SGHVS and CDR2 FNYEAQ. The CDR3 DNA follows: TGTGCCAGCAGCTCTAGGCCTCCGCTCATGAACACTGAAGCTTTCTTT. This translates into CASSSRPPLMNTEAFF.

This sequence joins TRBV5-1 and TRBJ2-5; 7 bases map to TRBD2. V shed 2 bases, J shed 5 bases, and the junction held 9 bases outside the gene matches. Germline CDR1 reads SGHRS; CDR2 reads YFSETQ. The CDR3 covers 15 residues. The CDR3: CASSFRGLPIETQYF. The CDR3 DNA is TGCGCCAGCAGCTTTAGGGGACTACCAATTGAGACCCAGTACTTC.

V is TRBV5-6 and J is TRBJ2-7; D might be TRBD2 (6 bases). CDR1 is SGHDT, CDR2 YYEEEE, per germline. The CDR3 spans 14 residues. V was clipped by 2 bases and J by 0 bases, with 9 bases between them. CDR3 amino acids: CASSFRDFSYEQYF. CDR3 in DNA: TGTGCCAGCAGCTTCCGGGACTTCTCCTACGAGCAGTACTTC.

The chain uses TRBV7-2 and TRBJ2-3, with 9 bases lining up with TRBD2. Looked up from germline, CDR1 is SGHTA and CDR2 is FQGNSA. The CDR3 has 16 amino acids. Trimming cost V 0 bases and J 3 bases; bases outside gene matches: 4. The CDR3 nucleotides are TGTGCCAGCAGCTTAGCACCGGGACTAGCAACAGATACGCAGTATTTT. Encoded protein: CASSLAPGLATDTQYF.

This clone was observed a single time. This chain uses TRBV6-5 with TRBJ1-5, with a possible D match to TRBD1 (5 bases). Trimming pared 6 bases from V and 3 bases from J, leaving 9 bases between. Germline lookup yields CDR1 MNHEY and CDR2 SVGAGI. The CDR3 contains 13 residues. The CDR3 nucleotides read TGTGCCAGCAGCGCCAGGGACAATCAGCCCCAGCATTTT. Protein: CASSARDNQPQHF.

As DNA, the CDR3 is TGTGCCATCAGTGAGTCTTTGGGACTAGCGAACTCCTACGAGCAGTACTTC. Translation: CAISESLGLANSYEQYF. The rearrangement links TRBV10-3 to TRBJ2-7; 10 bases are a match to TRBD2. The germline V gene encodes CDR1 ENHRY and CDR2 SYGVKD. The ends lost 0 bases at V and 0 bases at J; junction bases unmatched: 5. This CDR3 is 17 amino acids long.